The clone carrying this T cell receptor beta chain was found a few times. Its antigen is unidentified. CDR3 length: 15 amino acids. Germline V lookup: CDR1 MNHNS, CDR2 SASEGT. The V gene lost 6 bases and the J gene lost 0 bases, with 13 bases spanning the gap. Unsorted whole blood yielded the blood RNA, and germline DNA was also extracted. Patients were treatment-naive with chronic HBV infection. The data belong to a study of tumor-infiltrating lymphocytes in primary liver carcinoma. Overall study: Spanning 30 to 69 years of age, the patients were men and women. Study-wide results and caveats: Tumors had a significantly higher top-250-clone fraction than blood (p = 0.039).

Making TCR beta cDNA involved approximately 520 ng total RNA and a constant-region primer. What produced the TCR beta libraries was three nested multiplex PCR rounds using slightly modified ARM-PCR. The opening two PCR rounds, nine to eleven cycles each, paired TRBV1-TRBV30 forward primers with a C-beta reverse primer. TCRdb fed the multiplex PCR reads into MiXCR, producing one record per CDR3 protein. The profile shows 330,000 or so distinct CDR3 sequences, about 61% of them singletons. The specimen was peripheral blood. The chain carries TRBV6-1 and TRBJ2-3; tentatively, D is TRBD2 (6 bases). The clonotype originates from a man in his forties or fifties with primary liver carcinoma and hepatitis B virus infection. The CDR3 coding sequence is TGTGCCAGCAGCCCCGGGGGTCCTAGCACAGATACGCAGTATTTT. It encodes CASSPGGPSTDTQYF.